This TCR beta chain was profiled in a study of blood T cells in healthy people across ages. Whole-study findings and limits: When one million T cells were used, diversity estimates were thought to be underestimates.

For the second PCR, which ran for roughly 6 to 12 cycles, a sample-barcoded 5' primer and a J-beta primer mix were used. TCRdb fed the 5' RACE reads into MiXCR, producing one record per CDR3 protein. The table includes some 1.7 million distinct CDR3 sequences, 28% detected once. Donors ranged from about 6 to 95 years old and were healthy Caucasians in Russia. Every donor gave 7.5 to 10 milliliters of peripheral blood. Isolation per sample recovered at least 6 million PBMCs. This clonotype was seen a handful of times. Its antigen is unknown. V shed 5 bases, J shed 5 bases, and the junction held 8 bases outside the gene matches. Germline V gene data show CDR1 as DFQATT and CDR2 as SNEGSKA (reference sequence). CDR3 length: 14 residues.

This TCR was sampled from a woman aged 30 to 39 in good health. The sequenced material came from blood. V usage is TRBV20-1 and J usage is TRBJ2-3; 9 nucleotides line up with TRBD2. For the CDR3, the DNA is TGCAGTGCTGCCCGCGGGGGGGTCTTAGATACGCAGTATTTT. Translation: CSAARGGVLDTQYF.